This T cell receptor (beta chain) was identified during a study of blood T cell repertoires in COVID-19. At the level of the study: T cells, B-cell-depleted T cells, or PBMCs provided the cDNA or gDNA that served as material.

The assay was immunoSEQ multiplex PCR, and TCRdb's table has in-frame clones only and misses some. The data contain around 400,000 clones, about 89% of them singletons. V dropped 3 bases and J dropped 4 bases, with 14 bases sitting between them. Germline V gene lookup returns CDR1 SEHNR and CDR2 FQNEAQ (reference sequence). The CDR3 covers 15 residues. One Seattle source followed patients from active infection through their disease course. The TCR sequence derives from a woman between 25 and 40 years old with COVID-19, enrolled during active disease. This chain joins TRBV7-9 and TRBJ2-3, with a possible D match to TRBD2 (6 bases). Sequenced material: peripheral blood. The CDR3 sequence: CASSFGAGMPDTQYF. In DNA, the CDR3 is TGTGCCAGCAGCTTTGGGGCGGGGATGCCAGATACGCAGTATTTT.